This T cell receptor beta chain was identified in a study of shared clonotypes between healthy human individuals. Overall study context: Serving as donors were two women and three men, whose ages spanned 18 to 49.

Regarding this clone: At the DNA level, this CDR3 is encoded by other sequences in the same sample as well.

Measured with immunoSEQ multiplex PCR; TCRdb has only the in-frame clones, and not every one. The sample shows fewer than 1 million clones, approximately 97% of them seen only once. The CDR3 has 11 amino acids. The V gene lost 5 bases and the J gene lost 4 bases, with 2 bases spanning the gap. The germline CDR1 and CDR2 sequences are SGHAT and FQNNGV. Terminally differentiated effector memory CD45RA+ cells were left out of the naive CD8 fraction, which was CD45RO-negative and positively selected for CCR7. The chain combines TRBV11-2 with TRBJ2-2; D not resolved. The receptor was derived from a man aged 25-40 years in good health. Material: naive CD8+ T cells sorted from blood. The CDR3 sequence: CASSLTGELFF. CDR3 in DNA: TGTGCCAGCAGCCTCACCGGGGAGCTGTTTTTT. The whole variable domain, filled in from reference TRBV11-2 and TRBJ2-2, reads EAGVAQSPRYKIIEKRQSVAFWCNPISGHATLYWYQQILGQGPKLLIQFQNNGVVDDSQLPKDRFSAERLKGVDSTLKIQPAKLEDSAVYLCASSLTGELFFGEGSRLTVL.